One sample yielded the 30 T cell receptor beta chains listed below, sequenced in a study of molecular identifiers for immune sequencing clone quantification. One entry per CDR3 protein, called by TCRdb with MiXCR from the PCR reads. The sample has about 640,000 distinct CDR3 sequences, just under 20% seen once. Sequencing was carried out using naive CD8+ T cells from blood, with Jurkat cell RNA spiked in. Subset indicated: FACS-sorted CD8+CD4-CCR7+CD45RA+ naive T cells. Receptors were obtained from a human donor in good health. Some libraries in this study had Jurkat cell RNA spiked in.

Regarding this clonotype: One base away lies a much larger clone, so this may be a sequencing read error. The chain is built from TRBV27 and TRBJ2-7, with 10 bases matching TRBD2. The V gene's germline CDR1 is MNHEY and CDR2 SMNVEV (reference sequence). The CDR3 has 15 amino acids. Trimming at V came to 1 base and at J to 8 bases, leaving 8 bases not matched to a gene. CDR3 bases: TGTGCCAGCAGTTTATTAGCGGGGGGCCTTTACAAGCAGTACTTC. Amino acid sequence: CASSLLAGGLYKQYF.

The chain has TRBV7-8 and TRBJ1-1; 8 bases match TRBD1. The V segment lost 3 bases and the J segment 4 bases; nucleotides outside the gene matches: 13. The CDR3 is 17 residues long. The germline V gene encodes CDR1 SGHVS and CDR2 FQNEAQ. CDR3: CASSFGWGDRKFTEAFF. The CDR3 nucleotides read TGTGCCAGCAGCTTTGGGTGGGGGGACAGGAAGTTCACTGAAGCTTTCTTT.

The chain carries TRBV20-1 and TRBJ1-1; the D gene is possibly TRBD1 (5 bases). With 5 bases removed from V and 0 bases from J, the gap between germline ends came to 13 bases. Germline V gives CDR1 DFQATT, CDR2 SNEGSKA (reference sequence). The CDR3 runs to 14 residues. The CDR3 coding sequence is TGCAGTGCTCTAGAGCGGGGGGTGAACACTGAAGCTTTCTTT. Translating it yields CSALERGVNTEAFF.

This clonotype was seen a handful of times. The chain joins TRBV9 to TRBJ2-7, with D unclear. Germline CDR1 reads SGDLS; CDR2 reads YYNGEE. Trimming removed 0 bases at V and 1 base at J, with 11 bases between. CDR3 length: 15 residues. This CDR3 reads CASSVGGELSYEQYF. CDR3 in DNA: TGTGCCAGCAGCGTAGGCGGAGAATTGTCCTACGAGCAGTACTTC.

At least ten counts were recorded for this clonotype. V is TRBV7-3 and J is TRBJ2-1; TRBD2 agrees at 12 bases. This CDR3 contains 19 residues. CDR1 SGHTA and CDR2 FQGTGA come from the germline V gene. The V segment lost 5 bases and the J segment 5 bases; nucleotides outside the gene matches: 16. The CDR3 nucleotides read TGTGCCAGCAGCCGACAGGGGACCGGACTAGCGGGAATGCACAATGAGCAGTTCTTC. Amino acid sequence: CASSRQGTGLAGMHNEQFF.

Ten or more counts support this clonotype. J is TRBJ2-5 and V is TRBV7-8; TRBD2 aligns across 9 bases. Trimming cost V 2 bases and J 7 bases; bases outside gene matches: 8. The CDR3 is 15 amino acids. Germline CDR1 SGHVS, CDR2 FQNEAQ. The CDR3 protein is CASSLPRGGLPTQYF. The CDR3 DNA reads TGTGCCAGCAGCTTACCGCGGGGGGGCCTGCCGACCCAGTACTTC.

This clonotype was found many times. The chain couples TRBV28 to TRBJ2-1, with 7 nucleotides matching TRBD1. Germline CDR1 is MDHEN and CDR2 is SYDVKM. This CDR3 comprises 15 residues. J was trimmed by 9 bases and V by 6 bases; bases with no gene match: 14. The CDR3 sequence is CASSRGQALEVEQFF. The CDR3 DNA reads TGTGCCAGCAGCCGAGGACAGGCCCTAGAGGTTGAGCAGTTCTTC.

The rearrangement uses TRBV4-1 and TRBJ2-5; 8 nucleotides agree with TRBD1. Germline CDR1 reads MGHRA; CDR2 reads YSYEKL. With 0 bases clipped from V and 2 bases from J, the junction kept 5 bases outside the gene matches. This CDR3 has 16 residues. CDR3: CASSQEMTGAQETQYF. In DNA, the CDR3 is TGCGCCAGCAGCCAAGAAATGACAGGGGCGCAAGAGACCCAGTACTTC.

This chain joins TRBV4-3 and TRBJ2-1; the D gene could be TRBD1 or TRBD2 (6 bases each). CDR1 and CDR2 from the germline V gene are LGHNA and YSLEER. V was cut by 1 base and J by 0 bases, with 10 bases left in between. There are 16 residues in the CDR3. CDR3 region: CASSQAGEASYNEQFF. CDR3 in DNA: TGCGCCAGCAGCCAAGCAGGGGAGGCCTCCTACAATGAGCAGTTCTTC.

This clonotype was observed at least ten times. This chain joins TRBV28 and TRBJ2-3; 7 nucleotides line up with TRBD2. The trim removed 5 bases at V and 4 bases at J, leaving 6 bases unmatched. The CDR3 length is 14 residues. CDR1 and CDR2 (germline): MDHEN, SYDVKM. The CDR3 here is CASSATSRADTQYF. The CDR3 DNA sequence: TGTGCCAGCAGTGCGACTAGCCGGGCAGATACGCAGTATTTT.

As for this clonotype: This sequence may be a read error, since a much larger clone differs from it by one base. The chain joins TRBV25-1 to TRBJ1-1, with D unclear. V gave up 8 bases and J gave up 3 bases, with 13 bases separating them. This CDR3 has 13 residues. Germline assignment: CDR1 MGHDK and CDR2 SYGVNS. CDR3 coding DNA: TGTGCCAGCCTACTTGAAGACGACACTGAAGCTTTCTTT. This sequence encodes CASLLEDDTEAFF.

At least ten counts were recorded for this clonotype. CDR3 sequence (DNA): TGTGCCAGCAGCGTAGAGGTGACTAGCGGGGACACAGATACGCAGTATTTT. The encoded protein is CASSVEVTSGDTDTQYF. The chain carries TRBV9 and TRBJ2-3, with 11 bases aligning to TRBD2. This CDR3 spans 17 amino acids. Germline CDR1 SGDLS, CDR2 YYNGEE. The junction had 5 bases not matched to a gene; V was cut back by 0 bases and J by 2 bases.

This clonotype was detected ten times or more. The V call is TRBV28, the J call TRBJ2-6, with TRBD1 matching 12 bases. This CDR3 contains 17 residues. The ends lost 11 bases at V and 2 bases at J; junction bases unmatched: 10. The germline V gene encodes CDR1 MDHEN and CDR2 SYDVKM. The CDR3: CAGGPGQGATGANVLTF. The CDR3 DNA follows: TGTGCCGGTGGTCCGGGACAGGGGGCAACTGGGGCCAACGTCCTGACTTTC.

This clonotype was observed many times. The chain carries TRBV12-3 or TRBV12-4 and TRBJ2-3; possibly TRBD1 for D (6 bases). CDR3 length: 14 residues. V was shortened by 3 bases and J by 2 bases, with 9 bases between the two germline ends. DNA of the CDR3: TGTGCCAGCAGTTTGCACAGGGTCACAGATACGCAGTATTTT. It encodes CASSLHRVTDTQYF.

DNA of the CDR3: TGTGCCAGCAGCCAAGGACCGACGGGATTTCGGGACGAGCAGTACTTC. As protein: CASSQGPTGFRDEQYF. The chain has TRBV14 and TRBJ2-7; a possible D gene is TRBD2 (5 bases). This CDR3 region has 16 residues. Per germline, CDR1 SGHDN and CDR2 FVKESK. V lost 1 base, J lost 5 bases, and 18 bases lay in between. Combining the CDR3 with reference TRBV14 and TRBJ2-7 gives the whole variable domain EAGVTQFPSHSVIEKGQTVTLRCDPISGHDNLYWYRRVMGKEIKFLLHFVKESKQDESGMPNNRFLAERTGGTYSTLKVQPAELEDSGVYFCASSQGPTGFRDEQYFGPGTRLTVT.

Comment on this clonotype: The junction shows a germline mismatch at one end, possibly a read error. The chain has TRBV19 and TRBJ1-6; no firm D call. There are 16 residues in the CDR3. Germline V gene lookup returns CDR1 LNHDA and CDR2 SQIVND (reference sequence). The CDR3 protein is CDSSIEAYSYNSPLHF. CDR3 coding DNA: TGTGACAGTAGTATAGAGGCCTACTCCTATAATTCACCCCTCCACTTT.

This clonotype showed up many times. The chain couples TRBV20-1 to TRBJ2-7; TRBD2 aligns across 11 bases. The CDR3 extends over 14 amino acids. CDR1 is DFQATT and CDR2 is SNEGSKA in the germline V gene (reference sequence). Trimming took 4 bases from V and 1 from J; bases not matched to a gene: 3. The CDR3 DNA sequence: TGCAGTGCTAAAACTAGCGGGAGTTCCTACGAGCAGTACTTC. Protein: CSAKTSGSSYEQYF.

The table lists this clonotype with many counts. The chain carries TRBV6-1 and TRBJ2-5; D is possibly TRBD1 or TRBD2 (5 bases each). The CDR3 length is 18 residues. CDR1 is MNHNS, CDR2 SASEGT, per germline. V lost 11 bases, J lost 5 bases, and 33 bases lay in between. The CDR3 reads CAVRTSDTGTKRKETQYF. The CDR3 nucleotides are TGTGCCGTACGAACAAGCGACACCGGGACGAAAAGGAAGGAGACCCAGTACTTC.

The genes are TRBV6-2 or TRBV6-3 and TRBJ2-7, with D tentatively TRBD2 (5 bases). CDR1 and CDR2 from the germline V gene are MNHEY and SVGEGT. Trimming pared 7 bases from V and 1 base from J, leaving 14 bases between. The CDR3 covers 14 residues. CDR3 nucleotides: TGTGCCAGCATTCCTAGGACTGTGTCCTACGAGCAGTACTTC. It translates to CASIPRTVSYEQYF.

This clonotype came up once. A junction boundary mismatches the germline segment, possibly from a read error. The genes are TRBV20-1 and TRBJ2-1, with 8 nucleotides matching TRBD2. Germline-derived CDR1 and CDR2 are DFQATT and SNEGSKA (reference sequence). CDR3 length: 15 amino acids. This CDR3 reads CSVRERLAIYNEQFF. The CDR3 DNA reads TGCAGTGTTAGAGAACGACTAGCGATCTACAATGAGCAGTTCTTC.

This clonotype was recorded at least ten times. The genes are TRBV20-1 and TRBJ1-2; D remains ambiguous. This CDR3 region has 11 residues. The V and J ends lost 1 base and 4 bases respectively, with 4 bases between them. CDR1 and CDR2 (germline): DFQATT, SNEGSKA (reference sequence). CDR3 DNA: TGCAGTGCTAGAGTGCCCTATGGCTACACCTTC. Translating gives CSARVPYGYTF.

The V gene is TRBV11-2, the J gene TRBJ2-5; D is perhaps TRBD1 or TRBD2 (5 bases each). Trimming shortened V by 1 base and J by 1 base, and 10 bases separated the two germline ends. Germline V gene data show CDR1 as SGHAT and CDR2 as FQNNGV. There are 15 residues in the CDR3. The CDR3 region has the DNA TGTGCCAGCAGCTTAGTTTGGGGGATCCAAGAGACCCAGTACTTC. Its protein is CASSLVWGIQETQYF.

This chain connects TRBV30 to TRBJ2-7; 10 bases map to TRBD2. V lost 3 bases, J lost 5 bases, and 7 bases stayed unmatched. CDR3 length: 14 amino acids. Per the germline V gene, CDR1 is GTSNPN and CDR2 is SVGIG (reference sequence). The CDR3 region has the DNA TGTGCCTGGAGGGGGCTAGCGGGAGACCACGAGCAGTACTTC. This encodes CAWRGLAGDHEQYF. Based on the CDR3 plus reference TRBV30 and TRBJ2-7, the full variable domain is SQTIHQWPATLVQPVGSPLSLECTVEGTSNPNLYWYRQAAGRGLQLLFYSVGIGQISSEVPQNLSASRPQDRQFILSSKKLLLSDSGFYLCAWRGLAGDHEQYFGPGTRLTVT.

This clonotype appeared many times. CDR3 region: CASSQDSKAAVDTQYF. DNA of the CDR3: TGCGCCAGCAGCCAAGACTCTAAGGCCGCGGTGGATACGCAGTATTTT. The rearrangement uses TRBV4-3 and TRBJ2-3; D remains unclear. Trimming pared 0 bases from V and 6 bases from J, leaving 16 bases between. The CDR3 length is 16 residues. Germline CDR1 and CDR2: LGHNA and YSLEER.

This clonotype was recorded many times. The chain recombines TRBV19 with TRBJ1-1, with unresolved D. Germline-derived CDR1 and CDR2 are LNHDA and SQIVND (reference sequence). Deletions cut 5 bases from V and 3 bases from J, with 10 bases between. This CDR3 has 13 residues. The CDR3: CASSWVGDTEAFF. The CDR3, as DNA: TGTGCCAGTAGTTGGGTTGGGGACACTGAAGCTTTCTTT. The whole variable domain, filled in from reference TRBV19 and TRBJ1-1, reads DGGITQSPKYLFRKEGQNVTLSCEQNLNHDAMYWYRQDPGQGLRLIYYSQIVNDFQKGDIAEGYSVSREKKESFPLTVTSAQKNPTAFYLCASSWVGDTEAFFGQGTRLTVV.

On this clonotype: No conserved phenylalanine or tryptophan ends this CDR3, so it is likely a read error. J is TRBJ2-3 and V is TRBV11-2; 8 bases map to TRBD2. V trimming: 5 bases; J trimming: 5 bases; junction bases outside the gene matches: 6. The CDR3 totals 14 residues. Germline values: CDR1 SGHAT, CDR2 FQNNGV. This CDR3 reads CASSTGRGVDTQYL. CDR3 coding DNA: TGTGCCAGCAGCACGGGGCGGGGGGTAGATACGCAGTATCTT.

This chain joins TRBV12-3 or TRBV12-4 and TRBJ2-5; TRBD2 matches 10 bases. This CDR3 comprises 15 residues. Unmatched junction bases numbered 12, after V lost 2 bases and J lost 12 bases. DNA of the CDR3: TGTGCCAGCAGTTTAAATTGGATAGCGGGAGGTCAGGAGTACTTC. It specifies CASSLNWIAGGQEYF.

At least ten counts were recorded for this clonotype. The chain is built from TRBV7-9 and TRBJ2-7; D not certain. V shed 3 bases and J shed 4 bases, with 10 bases lying between them. The CDR3 has 13 amino acids. CDR1 is SEHNR and CDR2 is FQNEAQ in the germline V gene (reference sequence). The CDR3 reads CASSLGSPYEQYF. In nucleotides, the CDR3 is TGTGCCAGCAGCTTGGGCAGCCCGTACGAGCAGTACTTC.

The chain couples TRBV27 to TRBJ1-1; D is possibly TRBD1 (5 bases). V was pared by 7 bases and J by 1 base, with 13 bases between. The CDR3 consists of 14 residues. Germline CDR1 reads MNHEY; CDR2 reads SMNVEV (reference sequence). CDR3 amino acids: CASTGGIGNTEAFF. CDR3 nucleotide sequence: TGTGCCAGCACCGGGGGGATTGGGAACACTGAAGCTTTCTTT.

Remarks on this clonotype: Just one base apart from a much larger clone, this may be a read error. The chain joins TRBV6-2 or TRBV6-3 to TRBJ1-5, with TRBD1 matching over 9 bases. The length of the CDR3 is 14 residues. The junction had 6 bases not matched to a gene; V was cut back by 11 bases and J by 1 base. Germline lookup yields CDR1 MNHEY and CDR2 SVGEGT. As DNA, the CDR3 is TGTGCCTGCAATGGACAGGGGAGCAATCAGCCCCAGCATTTT. It yields the protein CACNGQGSNQPQHF.